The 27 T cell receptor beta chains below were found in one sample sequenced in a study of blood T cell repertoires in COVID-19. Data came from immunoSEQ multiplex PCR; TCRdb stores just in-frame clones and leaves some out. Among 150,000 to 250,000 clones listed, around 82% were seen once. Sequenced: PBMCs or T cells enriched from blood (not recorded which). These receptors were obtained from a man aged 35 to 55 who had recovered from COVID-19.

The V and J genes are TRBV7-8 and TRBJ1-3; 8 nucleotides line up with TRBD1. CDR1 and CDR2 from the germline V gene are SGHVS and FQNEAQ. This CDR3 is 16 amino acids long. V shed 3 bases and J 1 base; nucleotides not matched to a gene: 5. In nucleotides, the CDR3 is TGTGCCAGCAGCTTCCGACAGGGGAGGTCTGGAAACACCATATATTTT. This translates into CASSFRQGRSGNTIYF.

Written as DNA, the CDR3 is TGTGCCAGCTCACCAACGGGACAGGGTAGTGGCTACACCTTC. Protein: CASSPTGQGSGYTF. J is TRBJ1-2 and V is TRBV18; 9 bases fit TRBD1. The trim removed 2 bases at V and 7 bases at J, leaving 5 bases unmatched. The CDR3 sequence is 14 residues long. Germline V CDR1 and CDR2: KGHSH, LQKENI.

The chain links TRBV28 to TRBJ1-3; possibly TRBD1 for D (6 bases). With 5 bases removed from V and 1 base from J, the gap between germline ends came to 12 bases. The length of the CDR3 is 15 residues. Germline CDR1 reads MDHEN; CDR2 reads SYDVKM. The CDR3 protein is CASSQQGGSGNTIYF. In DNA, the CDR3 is TGTGCCAGCAGTCAACAGGGTGGATCTGGAAACACCATATATTTT.

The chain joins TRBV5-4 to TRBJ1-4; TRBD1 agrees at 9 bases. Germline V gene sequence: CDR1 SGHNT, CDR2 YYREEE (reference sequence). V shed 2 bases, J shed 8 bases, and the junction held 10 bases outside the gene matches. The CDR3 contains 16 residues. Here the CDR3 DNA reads TGTGCCAGCAGCTTTGCACCGGGACAGGGCGGGGAAAAACTGTTTTTT. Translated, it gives CASSFAPGQGGEKLFF.

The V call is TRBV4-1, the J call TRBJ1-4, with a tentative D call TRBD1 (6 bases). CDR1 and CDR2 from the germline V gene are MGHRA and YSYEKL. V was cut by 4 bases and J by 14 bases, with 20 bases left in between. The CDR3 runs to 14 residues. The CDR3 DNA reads TGCGCCAGCAGCCCCATCTTTGTCGGGGGGCTGCTGTTTTTT. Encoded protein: CASSPIFVGGLLFF.

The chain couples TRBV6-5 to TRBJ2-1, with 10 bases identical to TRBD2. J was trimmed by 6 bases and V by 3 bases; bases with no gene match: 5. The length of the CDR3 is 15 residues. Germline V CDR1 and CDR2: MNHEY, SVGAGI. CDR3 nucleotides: TGTGCCAGCAGTTATGTAGCGGGGGGTATCAATGAGCAGTTCTTC. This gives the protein CASSYVAGGINEQFF.

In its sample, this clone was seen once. CDR3: CASSSDSNSYEQYF. The CDR3 bases are TGTGCCAGCAGCTCGGACAGCAACTCCTACGAGCAGTACTTC. The rearrangement joins TRBV11-3 to TRBJ2-7, with D perhaps TRBD1 (6 bases). The CDR3 contains 14 residues. The germline V gene encodes CDR1 SGHNT and CDR2 YENEEA. Trimming took 4 bases from V and 0 from J, leaving 10 bases between them. Complete variable domain (other parts from reference TRBV11-3 and TRBJ2-7): EAGVVQSPRYKIIEKKQPVAFWCNPISGHNTLYWYLQNLGQGPELLIRYENEEAVDDSQLPKDRFSAERLKGVDSTLKIQPAELGDSAVYLCASSSDSNSYEQYFGPGTRLTVT.

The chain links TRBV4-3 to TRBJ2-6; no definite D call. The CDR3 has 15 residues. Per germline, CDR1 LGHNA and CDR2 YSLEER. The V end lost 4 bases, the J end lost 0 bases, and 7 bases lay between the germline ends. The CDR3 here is CASSLQVSGANVLTF. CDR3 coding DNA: TGCGCCAGCAGCCTCCAGGTCTCTGGGGCCAACGTCCTGACTTTC.

CDR3 coding DNA: TGCGCCAGCAGCTTGCAGGATGTGAACACCGGGGAGCTGTTTTTT. Translating gives CASSLQDVNTGELFF. The V gene is TRBV5-1, the J gene TRBJ2-2; D gene uncertain. The CDR3 runs to 15 residues. The germline gives CDR1 SGHRS, CDR2 YFSETQ. V was pared by 1 base and J by 1 base, with 8 bases between. The full variable domain, rest sourced from reference TRBV5-1 and TRBJ2-2, is KAGVTQTPRYLIKTRGQQVTLSCSPISGHRSVSWYQQTPGQGLQFLFEYFSETQRNKGNFPGRFSGRQFSNSRSEMNVSTLELGDSALYLCASSLQDVNTGELFFGEGSRLTVL.

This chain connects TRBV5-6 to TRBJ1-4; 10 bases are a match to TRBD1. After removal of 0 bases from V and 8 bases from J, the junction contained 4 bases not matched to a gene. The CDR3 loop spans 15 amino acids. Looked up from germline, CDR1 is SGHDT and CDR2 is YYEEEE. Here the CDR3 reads CASSLGTGGREKLFF. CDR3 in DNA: TGTGCCAGCAGCTTGGGGACAGGGGGTCGCGAAAAACTGTTTTTT.

This CDR3 is CAISGDREQFF. The CDR3 DNA sequence: TGTGCCATCAGTGGCGACAGGGAGCAGTTCTTC. The chain joins TRBV10-3 to TRBJ2-1; possible D gene TRBD1, 6 bases. This CDR3 comprises 11 residues. Deletions cut 4 bases from V and 10 bases from J, with 8 bases between. Germline V CDR1 and CDR2: ENHRY, SYGVKD.

CDR3 nucleotide sequence: TGTGCCAGCCTGCCCGGGACAGAACTCTACAATGAGCAGTTCTTC. It translates to CASLPGTELYNEQFF. V is TRBV5-6 and J is TRBJ2-1, with 7 bases fitting TRBD1. This CDR3 region has 15 residues. The junction had 10 bases not matched to a gene; V was cut back by 7 bases and J by 3 bases. The germline CDR1 and CDR2 sequences are SGHDT and YYEEEE.

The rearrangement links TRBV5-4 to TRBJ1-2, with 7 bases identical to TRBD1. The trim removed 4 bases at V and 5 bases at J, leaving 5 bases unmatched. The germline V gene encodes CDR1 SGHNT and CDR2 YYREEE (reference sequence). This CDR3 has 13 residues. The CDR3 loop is CASSPPGGYGYTF. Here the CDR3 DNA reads TGTGCCAGCAGCCCCCCAGGGGGATATGGCTACACCTTC.

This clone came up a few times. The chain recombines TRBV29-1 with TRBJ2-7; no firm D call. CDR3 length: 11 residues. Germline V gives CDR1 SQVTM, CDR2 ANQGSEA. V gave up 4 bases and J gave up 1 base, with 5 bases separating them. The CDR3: CSVGSSYEQYF. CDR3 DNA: TGCAGCGTTGGCAGTTCCTACGAGCAGTACTTC.

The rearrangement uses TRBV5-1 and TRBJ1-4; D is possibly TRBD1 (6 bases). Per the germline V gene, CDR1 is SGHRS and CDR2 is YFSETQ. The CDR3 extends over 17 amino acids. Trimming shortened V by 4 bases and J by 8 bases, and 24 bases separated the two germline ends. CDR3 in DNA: TGCGCCAGCAGCAGCGCCCGAGAAATACAGGGAGGGGAAAAACTGTTTTTT. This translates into CASSSAREIQGGEKLFF.

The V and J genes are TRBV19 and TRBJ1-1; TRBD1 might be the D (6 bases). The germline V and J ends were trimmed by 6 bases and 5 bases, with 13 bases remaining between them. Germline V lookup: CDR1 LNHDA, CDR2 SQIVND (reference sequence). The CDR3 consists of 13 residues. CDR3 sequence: CASSTSQGTEAFF. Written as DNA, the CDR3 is TGTGCCAGTAGCACCTCCCAGGGGACTGAAGCTTTCTTT.

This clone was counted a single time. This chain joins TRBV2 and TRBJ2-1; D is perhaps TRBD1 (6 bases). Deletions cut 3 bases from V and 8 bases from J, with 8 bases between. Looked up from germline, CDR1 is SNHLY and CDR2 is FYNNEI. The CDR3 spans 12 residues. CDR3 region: CASSDGGDEQFF. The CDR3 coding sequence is TGTGCCAGCAGTGATGGGGGCGATGAGCAGTTCTTC.

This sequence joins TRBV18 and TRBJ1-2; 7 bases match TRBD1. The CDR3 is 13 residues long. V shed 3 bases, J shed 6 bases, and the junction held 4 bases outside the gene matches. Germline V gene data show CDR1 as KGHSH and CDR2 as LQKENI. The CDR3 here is CASSPTGDDGYTF. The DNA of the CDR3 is TGTGCCAGCTCACCCACAGGGGATGATGGCTACACCTTC.

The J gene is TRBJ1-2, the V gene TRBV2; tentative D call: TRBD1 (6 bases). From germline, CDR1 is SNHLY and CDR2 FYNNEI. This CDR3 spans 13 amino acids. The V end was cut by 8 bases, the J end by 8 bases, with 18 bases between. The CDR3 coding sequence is TGTGCCAGCCACTTACAGGGATTTGGAGGCTACACCTTC. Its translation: CASHLQGFGGYTF.

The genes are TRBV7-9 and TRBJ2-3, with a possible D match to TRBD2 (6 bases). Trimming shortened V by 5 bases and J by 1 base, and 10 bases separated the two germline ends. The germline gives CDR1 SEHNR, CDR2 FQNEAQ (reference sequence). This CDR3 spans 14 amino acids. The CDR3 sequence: CASSHRRGTDTQYF. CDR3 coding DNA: TGTGCCAGCAGCCATCGGAGGGGCACAGATACGCAGTATTTT. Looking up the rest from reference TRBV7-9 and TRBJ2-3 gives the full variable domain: DTGVSQNPRHKITKRGQNVTFRCDPISEHNRLYWYRQTLGQGPEFLTYFQNEAQLEKSRLLSDRFSAERPKGSFSTLEIQRTEQGDSAMYLCASSHRRGTDTQYFGPGTRLTVL.

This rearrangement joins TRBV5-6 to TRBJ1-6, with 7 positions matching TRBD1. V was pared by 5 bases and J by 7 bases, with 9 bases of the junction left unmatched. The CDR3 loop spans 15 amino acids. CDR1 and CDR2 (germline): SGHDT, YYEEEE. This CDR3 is CASSPGGPRNSPLHF. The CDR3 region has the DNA TGTGCCAGCAGTCCAGGGGGGCCCCGGAATTCACCCCTCCACTTT.

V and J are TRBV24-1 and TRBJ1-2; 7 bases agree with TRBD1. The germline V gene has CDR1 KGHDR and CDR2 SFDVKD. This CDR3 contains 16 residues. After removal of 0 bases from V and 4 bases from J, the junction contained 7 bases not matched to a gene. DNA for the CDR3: TGTGCCACCAGTGATTTGTTAAAGGGGGCCAGCTATGGCTACACCTTC. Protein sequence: CATSDLLKGASYGYTF.

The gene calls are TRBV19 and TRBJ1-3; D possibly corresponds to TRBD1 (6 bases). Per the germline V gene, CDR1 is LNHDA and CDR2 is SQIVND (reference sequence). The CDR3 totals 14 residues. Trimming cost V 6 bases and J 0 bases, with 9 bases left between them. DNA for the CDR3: TGTGCCAGTAGAGGACAGACCTCTGGAAACACCATATATTTT. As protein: CASRGQTSGNTIYF.

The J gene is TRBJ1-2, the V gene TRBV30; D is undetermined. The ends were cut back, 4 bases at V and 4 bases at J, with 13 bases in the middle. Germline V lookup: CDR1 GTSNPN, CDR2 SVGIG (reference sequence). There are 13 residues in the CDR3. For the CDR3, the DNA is TGTGCCTGGACATTTGGACTTACCTATGGCTACACCTTC. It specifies CAWTFGLTYGYTF.

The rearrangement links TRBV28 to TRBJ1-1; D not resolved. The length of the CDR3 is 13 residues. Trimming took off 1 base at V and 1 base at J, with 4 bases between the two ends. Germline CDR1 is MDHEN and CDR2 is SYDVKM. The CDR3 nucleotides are TGTGCCAGCAGTTTATTGAGGAACACTGAAGCTTTCTTT. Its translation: CASSLLRNTEAFF.

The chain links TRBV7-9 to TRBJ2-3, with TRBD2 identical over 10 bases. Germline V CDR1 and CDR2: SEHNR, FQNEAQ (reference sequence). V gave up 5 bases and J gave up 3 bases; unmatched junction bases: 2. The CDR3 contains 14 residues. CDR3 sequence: CASSHSGGTDTQYF. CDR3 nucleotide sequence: TGTGCCAGCAGCCATAGCGGGGGGACAGATACGCAGTATTTT.

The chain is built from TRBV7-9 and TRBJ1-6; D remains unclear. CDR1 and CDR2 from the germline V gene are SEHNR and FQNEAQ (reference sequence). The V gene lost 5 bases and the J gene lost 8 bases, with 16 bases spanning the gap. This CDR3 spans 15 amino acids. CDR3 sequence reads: CASSRSLTPDSPLHF. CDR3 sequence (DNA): TGTGCCAGCAGCCGCTCGTTGACACCCGATTCACCCCTCCACTTT.